The present entry profiles one TCR beta chain with its context. The entry originates in a study of T cell changes during pregnancy in multiple sclerosis. Repertoires were generated with immunoSEQ multiplex PCR, while TCRdb's copy carries only in-frame clones and drops some. The data show 20,000 to 25,000 clones, approximately 90% seen once. Sequenced material: CD4+ T cells from peripheral blood mononuclear cells, taken in the third trimester of pregnancy. The clonotype originates from a female donor with multiple sclerosis, enrolled in a pregnancy study.

CDR3 in amino acids: CASSLKGLRGFF. DNA for the CDR3: TGTGCCAGCAGTTTAAAGGGGTTACGAGGGTTCTTC. The genes are TRBV28 and TRBJ2-1, with D tentatively TRBD1 (5 bases). V gave up 2 bases and J gave up 15 bases, with 14 bases separating them. Germline V gene lookup returns CDR1 MDHEN and CDR2 SYDVKM. This CDR3 spans 12 amino acids.